The 14 T cell receptor beta chains presented below share a single source sample, sequenced in a study of vaccination and CD4 T cells after COVID-19. Oncomine TCR Beta short-read sequencing was applied to DNA from cultured CD4+ T cells. TCRdb independently ran MiXCR on the PCR reads; one entry per CDR3 protein. This table has 20,000 to 25,000 distinct CDR3 sequences, around 60% appearing once. For these receptors, no antigen is known. Treatment noted: roughly 11-day PBMC culture with coronavirus spike peptide pools or control peptides (ViraFEST assay). Material: CD4+ T cells from blood, cultured in vitro, obtained after SARS-CoV-2 vaccination. The source of these receptors is a human donor who received a COVID-19 vaccine.

The rearrangement links TRBV7-9 to TRBJ2-5, with 7 bases lining up with TRBD1. The junction had 9 bases not matched to a gene; V was cut back by 3 bases and J by 5 bases. There are 15 residues in the CDR3. Germline V gives CDR1 SEHNR, CDR2 FQNEAQ (reference sequence). CDR3 residues: CASSLTGSGAETQYF. CDR3 in DNA: TGTGCCAGCAGCTTGACAGGGTCAGGCGCGGAGACCCAGTACTTC.

The chain has TRBV6-4 and TRBJ1-2; D gene ambiguous. V was clipped by 4 bases and J by 6 bases, with 9 bases between them. This CDR3 spans 12 amino acids. Germline V gives CDR1 MRHNA, CDR2 SNTAGT. The CDR3 is CASSAGGNGYTF. Written as DNA, the CDR3 is TGTGCCAGCAGTGCGGGCGGGAATGGCTACACCTTC.

This clonotype was detected a few times. The chain links TRBV12-3 or TRBV12-4 to TRBJ1-5, with 7 bases fitting TRBD1. The V and J ends lost 3 bases and 0 bases, in that order; junction bases with no gene match: 2. The CDR3 spans 15 residues. The CDR3 nucleotides read TGTGCCAGCAGTTTGACAGGGCTTAGCAATCAGCCCCAGCATTTT. As protein: CASSLTGLSNQPQHF.

V usage is TRBV2 and J usage is TRBJ2-5, with D perhaps assigned TRBD1 or TRBD2 (6 bases each). Germline V lookup: CDR1 SNHLY, CDR2 FYNNEI. Trimming cost V 6 bases and J 1 base, with 21 bases left between them. The CDR3 is made up of 17 amino acids. The CDR3 DNA follows: TGTGCCAGCAGCGGTGACATGGGGGGCGGAGCCCAAGAGACCCAGTACTTC. This translates into CASSGDMGGGAQETQYF.

The chain carries TRBV10-1 and TRBJ2-2, with 7 bases lining up with TRBD2. Germline CDR1 reads WNHNN; CDR2 reads SYGVQD (reference sequence). V was clipped by 6 bases and J by 4 bases; unmatched bases: 5. There are 14 residues in the CDR3. The CDR3 nucleotides read TGCGCCAGCAGGTCAGCGGGGACCACCGGGGAGCTGTTTTTT. This codes for CASRSAGTTGELFF.

This chain uses TRBV7-8 with TRBJ1-2, with TRBD1 matching over 9 bases. The CDR3 length is 16 residues. V lost 0 bases to trimming and J lost 4 bases; unmatched junction nucleotides: 6. Germline V CDR1 and CDR2: SGHVS, FQNEAQ. The DNA for the CDR3 is TGTGCCAGCAGCTTAGCGCACAGGGGGCCCGCCTATGGCTACACCTTC. It codes for CASSLAHRGPAYGYTF.

The J gene is TRBJ2-7, the V gene TRBV11-3; no reliable D call. The CDR3 length is 16 residues. The germline V gene encodes CDR1 SGHNT and CDR2 YENEEA. The V and J ends lost 5 bases and 0 bases respectively, with 17 bases between them. CDR3 sequence (DNA): TGTGCCAGCAGCAACCCCGGTGGGGTGGACTCCTACGAGCAGTACTTC. Translated, it gives CASSNPGGVDSYEQYF.

The table lists this clonotype with a few counts. V is TRBV6-5 and J is TRBJ1-6; a possible D gene is TRBD1 (6 bases). The ends were cut back, 2 bases at V and 0 bases at J, with 14 bases in the middle. Germline-derived CDR1 and CDR2 are MNHEY and SVGAGI. The CDR3 spans 18 residues. CDR3 protein: CASSYHRVKSSYNSPLHF. CDR3 DNA: TGTGCCAGCAGTTACCACAGGGTTAAGAGCTCCTATAATTCACCCCTCCACTTT.

This clonotype was recorded a few times. The genes are TRBV30 and TRBJ1-4, with no clear D. Germline loops: CDR1 GTSNPN, CDR2 SVGIG (reference sequence). With 4 bases removed from V and 6 bases from J, the gap between germline ends came to 21 bases. The CDR3 loop spans 16 amino acids. The CDR3: CAWTHGYGSGDEKLFF. CDR3 sequence (DNA): TGTGCCTGGACTCATGGGTATGGGAGTGGAGATGAAAAACTGTTTTTT.

The chain links TRBV20-1 to TRBJ2-7, with 10 nucleotides matching TRBD2. The CDR3 runs to 16 residues. The ends lost 2 bases at V and 2 bases at J; junction bases unmatched: 9. Germline assignment: CDR1 DFQATT and CDR2 SNEGSKA (reference sequence). The CDR3, as DNA: TGCAGTGCTAGAACCCCGGGACTAGCGTCTGCCTACGAGCAGTACTTC. It specifies CSARTPGLASAYEQYF.

As regards this clonotype: The junction and the germline gene differ at one end; a read error may be behind it. This chain links TRBV6-1 with TRBJ1-2; D is possibly TRBD1 (5 bases). Germline CDR1 and CDR2: MNHNS and SASEGT. This CDR3 spans 16 amino acids. CDR3 bases: TGTGCCAGCAGCCCGGGACGGCAGGCCCCAAACTATAGCTACACCTTC. Translating it yields CASSPGRQAPNYSYTF.

V is TRBV6-1 and J is TRBJ1-1, with D tentatively TRBD1 (6 bases). CDR1 is MNHNS, CDR2 SASEGT, per germline. Trimming cost V 6 bases and J 6 bases, with 14 bases left between them. The CDR3 has 13 amino acids. The CDR3 is CASSLRGRAEAFF. The CDR3 DNA reads TGTGCCAGCAGCCTCAGGGGTCGGGCTGAAGCTTTCTTT.

There are a few counts of this clonotype. The V call is TRBV20-1, the J call TRBJ2-4; D is undetermined. The V gene's germline CDR1 is DFQATT and CDR2 SNEGSKA (reference sequence). Trimming removed 3 bases at V and 0 bases at J, with 15 bases between. There are 16 residues in the CDR3. CDR3 in DNA: TGCAGTGCTAGTTCCCCCAGGTCGGAAGCCAAAAACATTCAGTACTTC. Amino acids: CSASSPRSEAKNIQYF.

This clonotype turned up a few times. This chain connects TRBV7-3 to TRBJ1-1, with no clear D. V was trimmed by 2 bases and J by 1 base, leaving 14 bases between them. This CDR3 is 16 amino acids long. Germline V gene lookup returns CDR1 SGHTA and CDR2 FQGTGA. CDR3 protein: CASSLRGGLGNTEAFF. In DNA form, the CDR3 reads TGTGCCAGCAGCTTACGAGGCGGGCTCGGGAACACTGAAGCTTTCTTT.